The text below deals with one T cell receptor (beta chain). CDR3 length: 15 amino acids. Germline trimming cut 6 bases from V and 3 bases from J; bases unmatched to any gene: 11. Germline values: CDR1 LNHDA, CDR2 SQIVND (reference sequence). This entry comes from a study of T cell changes during pregnancy in multiple sclerosis. The table came from immunoSEQ multiplex PCR; TCRdb's copy has only in-frame clones and leaves some out. In the table there are around 30,000 clones, around 90% of which are singletons. This specimen was CD8+ T cells from peripheral blood mononuclear cells, taken in the third trimester of pregnancy. This TCR came from a female donor with multiple sclerosis, enrolled in a pregnancy study. The chain has TRBV19 and TRBJ2-7, with 7 bases aligning to TRBD2. The CDR3: CASSPGGGRFYEQYF. The CDR3 region has the DNA TGTGCCAGTAGCCCCGGGGGAGGGAGGTTCTACGAGCAGTACTTC.